This T cell receptor beta chain was retrieved from a study of cytomegalovirus exposure and HLA in healthy donors. The ends were cut back, 3 bases at V and 2 bases at J, with 14 bases in the middle. The germline V gene has CDR1 MNHNY and CDR2 SVGAGI (reference sequence). The CDR3 covers 15 residues. PCR amplification relied on 60 Vbeta primers (plus 13 Jbeta primers). The method was immunoSEQ multiplex PCR; TCRdb's version includes in-frame clones alone and lacks a portion of them. Of under 250,000 clones in the sample, around four fifths were seen once. The sequence derives from a man in his forties or fifties in good health and CMV-seronegative. What was sequenced was PBMCs. The rearrangement uses TRBV6-6 and TRBJ2-7, with a tentative D call TRBD2 (6 bases). The CDR3 nucleotides read TGTGCCAGCAGTTATAGTGCGGAGGGTCCCTACGAGCAGTACTTC. Translated, it gives CASSYSAEGPYEQYF.